A single sample is the source of the 29 T cell receptor beta chains below, sequenced in a study of cytomegalovirus exposure and HLA in healthy donors. The PCR made use of 60 Vbeta and 13 Jbeta primers. Measured with immunoSEQ multiplex PCR; TCRdb has only the in-frame clones, and not every one. The sample records hundreds of thousands of clones, 65% to 90% being singletons. The sample consisted of PBMCs. These receptors were taken from a girl aged 10 to 17 in good health and CMV-seronegative.

The genes are TRBV14 and TRBJ2-1; no clear D. Germline V gene lookup returns CDR1 SGHDN and CDR2 FVKESK. Trimming stripped 4 bases from V and 8 bases from J, with 18 bases between. The CDR3 sequence is 15 residues long. The CDR3 is CASSPFSISVDEQFF. In DNA, the CDR3 is TGTGCCAGCAGCCCGTTCTCAATCAGCGTCGATGAGCAGTTCTTC.

The rearrangement links TRBV6-4 to TRBJ2-6; 7 bases are a match to TRBD1. This CDR3 is 16 amino acids long. CDR1 is MRHNA and CDR2 is SNTAGT in the germline V gene. Trimming cost V 3 bases and J 1 base; bases outside gene matches: 3. The CDR3 nucleotides read TGTGCCAGCAGTGATGGGACAGCGTCTGGGGCCAACGTCCTGACTTTC. Translated: CASSDGTASGANVLTF.

The chain is built from TRBV30 and TRBJ2-5, with a tentative D call TRBD2 (5 bases). The germline V and J ends were trimmed by 3 bases and 5 bases, with 19 bases remaining between them. Germline V gives CDR1 GTSNPN, CDR2 SVGIG (reference sequence). CDR3 length: 15 amino acids. The CDR3 bases are TGTGCCTGGAGGATGTTAGGTATTACGGGGGAGACCCAGTACTTC. The encoded protein is CAWRMLGITGETQYF.

The rearrangement joins TRBV28 to TRBJ2-2; no clear D. CDR3 length: 15 residues. V was cut by 5 bases and J by 1 base, with 11 bases left in between. The germline CDR1 and CDR2 sequences are MDHEN and SYDVKM. The DNA for the CDR3 is TGTGCCAGCAGTCACCGGCGGCAGAACACCGGGGAGCTGTTTTTT. The encoded protein is CASSHRRQNTGELFF. Filled out from reference TRBV28 and TRBJ2-2, the complete variable domain reads DVKVTQSSRYLVKRTGEKVFLECVQDMDHENMFWYRQDPGLGLRLIYFSYDVKMKEKGDIPEGYSVSREKKERFSLILESASTNQTSMYLCASSHRRQNTGELFFGEGSRLTVL.

The chain recombines TRBV28 with TRBJ2-5; possibly TRBD2 for D (5 bases). Germline lookup yields CDR1 MDHEN and CDR2 SYDVKM. This CDR3 has 14 residues. V was pared by 2 bases and J by 13 bases, with 20 bases between. The CDR3, as DNA: TGTGCCAGCAGTTTAAATTTTTCTTGGGAGACCTCGTACTTC. This encodes CASSLNFSWETSYF.

The chain couples TRBV10-3 to TRBJ2-3; a weak D match, TRBD2 (6 bases). The germline V and J ends were trimmed by 6 bases and 1 base, with 17 bases remaining between them. Germline V gene lookup returns CDR1 ENHRY and CDR2 SYGVKD. The CDR3 runs to 16 residues. The CDR3 sequence is CAIRRSGGYGTDTQYF. DNA of the CDR3: TGTGCCATCAGGCGGAGTGGAGGGTACGGCACAGATACGCAGTATTTT.

The V and J genes are TRBV15 and TRBJ1-4; D is undetermined. Per germline, CDR1 LNHNV and CDR2 YYDKDF (reference sequence). Trimming stripped 5 bases from V and 3 bases from J, with 13 bases between. The CDR3 loop spans 15 amino acids. The CDR3 DNA is TGTGCCACCAGCCGGGCACGGGGTCCTAATGAAAAACTGTTTTTT. The encoded protein is CATSRARGPNEKLFF.

The gene calls are TRBV11-2 and TRBJ1-6, with D perhaps TRBD1 (5 bases). This CDR3 region has 18 residues. Trimming took off 0 bases at V and 0 bases at J, with 12 bases between the two ends. The V gene's germline CDR1 is SGHAT and CDR2 FQNNGV. The CDR3 bases are TGTGCCAGCAGCTTAGATATTGATAGGGGCTCCTATAATTCACCCCTCCACTTT. It translates to CASSLDIDRGSYNSPLHF.

V and J are TRBV5-6 and TRBJ2-7, with TRBD2 matching over 9 bases. The germline V gene has CDR1 SGHDT and CDR2 YYEEEE. J gave up 2 bases and V 2 bases, and 5 bases lay outside the gene matches. The CDR3 covers 15 residues. The CDR3 nucleotides are TGTGCCAGCAGCTTCGGACTAGCGATGACCTACGAGCAGTACTTC. This codes for CASSFGLAMTYEQYF.

V gene TRBV5-1 combines with J gene TRBJ2-7, with D possibly being TRBD2 (6 bases). Between the trimmed V and J ends, which lost 4 bases and 4 bases, there was a span of 18 bases. CDR1 and CDR2 from the germline V gene are SGHRS and YFSETQ. This CDR3 region has 15 residues. CDR3 nucleotide sequence: TGCGCCAGCAGCCCGGGCCGCGGGCGGGGTTACGAGCAGTACTTC. It yields the protein CASSPGRGRGYEQYF. The full variable domain, completed using reference TRBV5-1 and TRBJ2-7, is KAGVTQTPRYLIKTRGQQVTLSCSPISGHRSVSWYQQTPGQGLQFLFEYFSETQRNKGNFPGRFSGRQFSNSRSEMNVSTLELGDSALYLCASSPGRGRGYEQYFGPGTRLTVT.

A remark on this clone: Within the sample, other DNA sequences also encode this same CDR3. V is TRBV2 and J is TRBJ1-1; maybe TRBD1 (5 bases). This CDR3 has 13 residues. CDR1 is SNHLY, CDR2 FYNNEI, per germline. V lost 4 bases, J lost 3 bases, and 9 bases lay in between. Here the CDR3 reads CASSGGGYTEAFF. CDR3 in DNA: TGTGCCAGCAGTGGGGGCGGTTACACTGAAGCTTTCTTT.

The chain combines TRBV9 with TRBJ2-3; D not certain. V was cut by 0 bases and J by 9 bases, with 8 bases left in between. The CDR3 covers 12 residues. Per the germline V gene, CDR1 is SGDLS and CDR2 is YYNGEE. DNA for the CDR3: TGTGCCAGCAGCGTAGAGGCAGGAACGCAGTATTTT. Its translation: CASSVEAGTQYF. Drawing the rest from reference TRBV9 and TRBJ2-3, the complete variable domain is DSGVTQTPKHLITATGQRVTLRCSPRSGDLSVYWYQQSLDQGLQFLIQYYNGEERAKGNILERFSAQQFPDLHSELNLSSLELGDSALYFCASSVEAGTQYFGPGTRLTVL.

The V gene is TRBV7-9, the J gene TRBJ1-4; D is uncertain. The CDR3 length is 13 residues. The ends were cut back, 5 bases at V and 8 bases at J, with 12 bases in the middle. Germline V CDR1 and CDR2: SEHNR, FQNEAQ (reference sequence). The CDR3 region is CASSSVGWEKLFF. For the CDR3, the DNA is TGTGCCAGCAGCAGCGTCGGGTGGGAAAAACTGTTTTTT.

The chain recombines TRBV27 with TRBJ1-2; D is possibly TRBD1 (5 bases). The CDR3 consists of 15 residues. CDR1 and CDR2 (germline): MNHEY, SMNVEV (reference sequence). The germline V and J ends were trimmed by 2 bases and 6 bases, with 16 bases remaining between them. The CDR3 protein is CASSLQAGRLHGYTF. Here the CDR3 DNA reads TGTGCCAGCAGTTTACAGGCAGGGCGCCTACATGGCTACACCTTC.

The V gene is TRBV18, the J gene TRBJ2-7, with D unresolved. This CDR3 is built from 15 residues. The germline V and J ends were trimmed by 6 bases and 0 bases, with 15 bases remaining between them. Germline loops: CDR1 KGHSH, CDR2 LQKENI. The CDR3 coding sequence is TGTGCCAGCTCCGAGACCCAGGTGAGCTCCTACGAGCAGTACTTC. Encoded protein: CASSETQVSSYEQYF.

This rearrangement joins TRBV5-8 to TRBJ2-3, with 8 nucleotides matching TRBD1. Germline-derived CDR1 and CDR2 are SGHTS and YDEGEE. V dropped 7 bases and J dropped 2; count of bases not matched to a gene: 24. The CDR3 contains 20 residues. DNA of the CDR3: TGTGCCAGCGACTTTGGGGGACAGGTCGATTGGGTCTTAAACACAGATACGCAGTATTTT. This codes for CASDFGGQVDWVLNTDTQYF.

The chain uses TRBV5-1 and TRBJ2-2, with 9 positions matching TRBD1. Germline-derived CDR1 and CDR2 are SGHRS and YFSETQ. Germline trimming cut 3 bases from V and 4 bases from J; bases unmatched to any gene: 7. The CDR3 is made up of 16 amino acids. The CDR3 reads CASSSGPGQGTGELFF. Here the CDR3 DNA reads TGCGCCAGCAGCTCAGGTCCGGGACAGGGCACCGGGGAGCTGTTTTTT.

This rearrangement joins TRBV5-1 to TRBJ2-5, with a possible D match to TRBD2 (5 bases). Germline-derived CDR1 and CDR2 are SGHRS and YFSETQ. The V end lost 3 bases, the J end lost 2 bases, and 17 bases lay between the germline ends. The CDR3 length is 16 residues. The CDR3 sequence is CASSWTESPFQETQYF. CDR3 nucleotide sequence: TGCGCCAGCAGCTGGACTGAGTCCCCGTTTCAAGAGACCCAGTACTTC.

The chain recombines TRBV29-1 with TRBJ1-5; D is possibly TRBD1 (6 bases). This CDR3 is built from 13 residues. The germline V gene encodes CDR1 SQVTM and CDR2 ANQGSEA. The germline V and J ends were trimmed by 3 bases and 4 bases, with 10 bases remaining between them. The CDR3 DNA is TGCAGCGTTGATCAGGGGAGTAATCAGCCCCAGCATTTT. Protein: CSVDQGSNQPQHF.

This clone was picked up a small number of times. J is TRBJ1-2 and V is TRBV6-5, with D unresolved. The V and J ends lost 7 bases and 2 bases respectively, with 11 bases between them. CDR1 MNHEY and CDR2 SVGAGI come from the germline V gene. The CDR3 covers 13 residues. This CDR3 reads CASTDGENYGYTF. The CDR3 nucleotides read TGTGCCAGCACCGACGGGGAGAACTATGGCTACACCTTC.

As concerns this clone: The junction differs from germline at one of its ends, possibly a read error. This chain links TRBV2 with TRBJ2-3; 9 bases line up with TRBD2. This CDR3 has 15 amino acids. Germline CDR1 and CDR2: SNHLY and FYNNEI. CDR3 in DNA: TGTGCCAGCAGTTCCGGAGGGGTAGCGGGAGCGCCGCTGGATTTT. Protein sequence: CASSSGGVAGAPLDF.

This sequence joins TRBV2 and TRBJ1-2; D uncertain. V shed 7 bases and J shed 4 bases, with 13 bases lying between them. The CDR3 is 13 amino acids. Germline lookup yields CDR1 SNHLY and CDR2 FYNNEI. CDR3 sequence reads: CASNGQAGYGYTF. In nucleotides, the CDR3 is TGTGCCAGCAACGGTCAGGCTGGCTATGGCTACACCTTC.

The chain recombines TRBV6-5 with TRBJ2-7; 12 bases align to TRBD1. The trim removed 2 bases at V and 6 bases at J, leaving 5 bases unmatched. Germline lookup yields CDR1 MNHEY and CDR2 SVGAGI. CDR3 length: 15 amino acids. CDR3 in DNA: TGTGCCAGCAGTTACGGCGGGACAGGGGGCATCGAGCAGTACTTC. Its protein is CASSYGGTGGIEQYF.

V is TRBV2 and J is TRBJ2-5; D remains ambiguous. This CDR3 spans 12 amino acids. V lost 7 bases, J lost 6 bases, and 12 bases lay in between. CDR1 SNHLY and CDR2 FYNNEI come from the germline V gene. The CDR3 bases are TGTGCCAGCAAAATCTCAGGTCAGACCCAGTACTTC. Translating it yields CASKISGQTQYF.

This chain links TRBV19 with TRBJ1-5; TRBD1 is a possible D gene (5 bases). This CDR3 comprises 15 residues. The ends were cut back, 0 bases at V and 2 bases at J, with 8 bases in the middle. Germline loops: CDR1 LNHDA, CDR2 SQIVND (reference sequence). The CDR3 sequence is CASSIEGVGNQPQHF. The CDR3 DNA reads TGTGCCAGTAGTATAGAAGGGGTTGGCAATCAGCCCCAGCATTTT. The variable domain in full, completed from reference TRBV19 and TRBJ1-5, reads DGGITQSPKYLFRKEGQNVTLSCEQNLNHDAMYWYRQDPGQGLRLIYYSQIVNDFQKGDIAEGYSVSREKKESFPLTVTSAQKNPTAFYLCASSIEGVGNQPQHFGDGTRLSIL.

The rearrangement links TRBV19 to TRBJ1-2, with D perhaps TRBD1 (5 bases). V lost 5 bases to trimming and J lost 7 bases, with 20 bases between them. The CDR3 covers 15 residues. CDR1 and CDR2 (germline): LNHDA, SQIVND (reference sequence). CDR3 amino acids: CASSARPRAVGGYTF. The CDR3 nucleotides are TGTGCCAGTAGTGCACGTCCCAGGGCCGTCGGTGGCTACACCTTC.

V gene TRBV5-1 combines with J gene TRBJ2-1; 7 bases line up with TRBD2. The CDR3 totals 13 residues. The germline CDR1 and CDR2 sequences are SGHRS and YFSETQ. V shed 4 bases and J 6 bases; nucleotides not matched to a gene: 4. The CDR3: CASSPGTTNEQFF. As DNA, the CDR3 is TGCGCCAGCAGCCCCGGGACTACCAATGAGCAGTTCTTC.

The CDR3 DNA is TGTGCCAGCAGCGTGGGACTAGCGGAACAAGAGACCCAGTACTTC. Its protein product is CASSVGLAEQETQYF. The rearrangement joins TRBV9 to TRBJ2-5; 11 nucleotides line up with TRBD2. V trimming: 2 bases; J trimming: 2 bases; junction bases outside the gene matches: 2. Germline values: CDR1 SGDLS, CDR2 YYNGEE. This CDR3 comprises 15 residues.

The rearrangement joins TRBV6-1 to TRBJ2-2; D possibly corresponds to TRBD2 (6 bases). CDR3 length: 14 residues. Looked up from germline, CDR1 is MNHNS and CDR2 is SASEGT. V lost 6 bases to trimming and J lost 5 bases, with 13 bases between them. The CDR3 DNA sequence: TGTGCCAGCAGCGGGCAGGCGGGGACCGGGGAGCTGTTTTTT. Its translation: CASSGQAGTGELFF.